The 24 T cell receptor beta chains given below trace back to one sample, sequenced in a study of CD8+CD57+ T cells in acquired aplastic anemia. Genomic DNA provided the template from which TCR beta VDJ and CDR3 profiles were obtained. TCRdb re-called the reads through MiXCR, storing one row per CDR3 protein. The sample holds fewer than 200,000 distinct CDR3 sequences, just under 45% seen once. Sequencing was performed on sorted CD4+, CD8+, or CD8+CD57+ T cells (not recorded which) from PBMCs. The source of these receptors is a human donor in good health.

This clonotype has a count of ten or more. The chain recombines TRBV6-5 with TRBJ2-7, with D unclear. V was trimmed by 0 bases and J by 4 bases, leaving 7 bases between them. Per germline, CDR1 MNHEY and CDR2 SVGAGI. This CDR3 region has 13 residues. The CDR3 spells CASSYSSDYEQYF. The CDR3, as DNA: TGTGCCAGCAGTTACTCCTCGGATTACGAGCAGTACTTC.

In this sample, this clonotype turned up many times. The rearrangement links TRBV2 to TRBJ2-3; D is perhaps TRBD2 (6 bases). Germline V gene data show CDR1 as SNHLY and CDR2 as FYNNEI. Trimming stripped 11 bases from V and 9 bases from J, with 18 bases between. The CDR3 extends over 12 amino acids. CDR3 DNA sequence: TGTGCCGCCGGGCCTGGAGGAGGGACGCAGTATTTT. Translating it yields CAAGPGGGTQYF.

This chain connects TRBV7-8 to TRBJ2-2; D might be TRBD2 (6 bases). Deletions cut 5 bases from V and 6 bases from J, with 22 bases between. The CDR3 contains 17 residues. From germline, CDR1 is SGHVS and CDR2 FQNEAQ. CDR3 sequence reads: CASSPPRRLGKAGELFF. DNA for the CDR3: TGTGCCAGCAGCCCGCCACGGAGACTAGGAAAGGCCGGGGAGCTGTTTTTT.

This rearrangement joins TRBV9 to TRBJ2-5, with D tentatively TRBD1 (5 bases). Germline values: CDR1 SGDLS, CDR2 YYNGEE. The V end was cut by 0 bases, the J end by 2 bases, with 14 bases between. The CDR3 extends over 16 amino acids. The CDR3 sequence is CASSVGGPGRQETQYF. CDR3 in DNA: TGTGCCAGCAGCGTAGGTGGGCCAGGGCGACAAGAGACCCAGTACTTC.

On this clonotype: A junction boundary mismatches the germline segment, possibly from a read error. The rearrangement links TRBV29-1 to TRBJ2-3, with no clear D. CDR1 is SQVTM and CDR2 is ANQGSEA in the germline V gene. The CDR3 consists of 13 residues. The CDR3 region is CSVDSTRADTQYF. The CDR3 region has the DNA TGCAGCGTTGATTCTACCCGGGCAGACACGCAGTATTTT.

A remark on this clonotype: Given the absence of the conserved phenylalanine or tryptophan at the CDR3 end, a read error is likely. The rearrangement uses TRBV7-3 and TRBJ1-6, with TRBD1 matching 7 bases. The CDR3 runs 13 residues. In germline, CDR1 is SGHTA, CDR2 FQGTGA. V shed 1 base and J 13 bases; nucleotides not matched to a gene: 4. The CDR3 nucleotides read TGTGCCAGCAGCTTAAGACAGGGAGTCCCCCTCCACCTT. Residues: CASSLRQGVPLHL.

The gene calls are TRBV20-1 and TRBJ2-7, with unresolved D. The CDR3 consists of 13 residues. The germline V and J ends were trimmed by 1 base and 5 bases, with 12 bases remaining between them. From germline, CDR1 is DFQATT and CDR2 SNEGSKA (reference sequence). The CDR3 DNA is TGCAGTGCTAGAGCCCGTTACCAAGACGAGCAGTACTTC. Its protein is CSARARYQDEQYF.

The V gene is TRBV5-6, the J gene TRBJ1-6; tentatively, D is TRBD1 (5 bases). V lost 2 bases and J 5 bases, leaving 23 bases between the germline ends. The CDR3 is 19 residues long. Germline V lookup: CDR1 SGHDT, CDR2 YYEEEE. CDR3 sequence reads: CASSLDQDGQGGDNSPLHF. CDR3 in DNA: TGTGCCAGCAGCTTAGACCAGGACGGTCAAGGAGGGGATAATTCACCCCTCCACTTT.

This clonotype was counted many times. In DNA, the CDR3 is TGTGCCAGCAGTACCTTAGGTAGCGAGCAGTACTTC. It codes for CASSTLGSEQYF. This chain uses TRBV2 with TRBJ2-7, with D unclear. Trimming pared 5 bases from V and 6 bases from J, leaving 11 bases between. Per the germline V gene, CDR1 is SNHLY and CDR2 is FYNNEI. This CDR3 comprises 12 residues. The complete variable domain, with remaining parts taken from reference TRBV2 and TRBJ2-7, reads EPEVTQTPSHQVTQMGQEVILRCVPISNHLYFYWYRQILGQKVEFLVSFYNNEISEKSEIFDDQFSVERPDGSNFTLKIRSTKLEDSAMYFCASSTLGSEQYFGPGTRLTVT.

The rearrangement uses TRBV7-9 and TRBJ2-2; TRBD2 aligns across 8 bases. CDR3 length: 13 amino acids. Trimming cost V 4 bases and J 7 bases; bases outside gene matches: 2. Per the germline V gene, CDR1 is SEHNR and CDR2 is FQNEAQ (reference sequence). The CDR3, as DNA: TGTGCCAGCAGCTCTAGCGGGTACGGGGAGCTGTTTTTT. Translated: CASSSSGYGELFF.

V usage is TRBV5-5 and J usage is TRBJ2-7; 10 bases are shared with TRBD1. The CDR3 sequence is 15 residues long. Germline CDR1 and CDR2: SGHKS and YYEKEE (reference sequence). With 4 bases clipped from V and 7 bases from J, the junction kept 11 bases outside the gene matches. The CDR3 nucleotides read TGTGCCAGCAGCCGCCAGGGACAGGGGAGTAGAGAGCAGTACTTC. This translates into CASSRQGQGSREQYF.

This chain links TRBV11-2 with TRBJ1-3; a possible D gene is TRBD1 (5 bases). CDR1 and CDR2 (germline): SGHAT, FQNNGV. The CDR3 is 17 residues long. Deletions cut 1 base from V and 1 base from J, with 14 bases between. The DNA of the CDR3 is TGTGCCAGCAGCTTAGGGTTGGTCGACAGTTCTGGAAACACCATATATTTT. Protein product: CASSLGLVDSSGNTIYF.

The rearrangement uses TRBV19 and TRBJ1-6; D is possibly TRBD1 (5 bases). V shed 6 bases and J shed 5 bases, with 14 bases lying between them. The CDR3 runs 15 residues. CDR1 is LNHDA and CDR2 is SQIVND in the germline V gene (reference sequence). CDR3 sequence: CASSNSGRDNSPLHF. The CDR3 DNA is TGTGCCAGTAGCAATAGTGGCAGGGATAATTCACCCCTCCACTTT.

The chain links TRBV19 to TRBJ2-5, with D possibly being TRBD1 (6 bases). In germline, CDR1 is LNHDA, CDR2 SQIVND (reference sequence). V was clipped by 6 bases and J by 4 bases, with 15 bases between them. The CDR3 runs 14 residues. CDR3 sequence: CASSLRTGRETQYF. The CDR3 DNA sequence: TGTGCCAGTAGCTTGAGAACAGGGAGAGAGACCCAGTACTTC.

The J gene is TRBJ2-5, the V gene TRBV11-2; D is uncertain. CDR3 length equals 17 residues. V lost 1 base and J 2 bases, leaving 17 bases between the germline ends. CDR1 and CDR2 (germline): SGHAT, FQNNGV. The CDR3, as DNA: TGTGCCAGCAGCTTAGGTATGGCAGCTTCATTACAAGAGACCCAGTACTTC. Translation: CASSLGMAASLQETQYF.

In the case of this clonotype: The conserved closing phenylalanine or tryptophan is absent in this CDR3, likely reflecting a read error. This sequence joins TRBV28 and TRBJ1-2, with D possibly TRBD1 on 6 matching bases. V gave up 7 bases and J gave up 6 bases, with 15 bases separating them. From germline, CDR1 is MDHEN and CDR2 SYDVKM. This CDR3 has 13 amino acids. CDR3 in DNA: TGTGCCAGCATCCGTGGGACACTGGATGGCTACACCATC. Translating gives CASIRGTLDGYTI.

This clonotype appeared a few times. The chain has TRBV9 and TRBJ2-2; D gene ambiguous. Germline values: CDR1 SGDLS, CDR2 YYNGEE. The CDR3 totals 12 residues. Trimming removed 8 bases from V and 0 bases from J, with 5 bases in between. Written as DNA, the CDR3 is TGTGCCAGTATCCCGAACACCGGGGAGCTGTTTTTT. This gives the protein CASIPNTGELFF.

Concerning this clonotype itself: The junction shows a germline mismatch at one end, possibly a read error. CDR3 sequence: CASSLRGEQETQYF. CDR3 coding DNA: TGTGCTAGCAGCTTGCGGGGGGAGCAAGAGACCCAGTACTTC. This chain links TRBV7-7 with TRBJ2-5; 8 bases map to TRBD2. The germline CDR1 and CDR2 sequences are SSHAT and FNYEAQ (reference sequence). The CDR3 is 14 residues long.

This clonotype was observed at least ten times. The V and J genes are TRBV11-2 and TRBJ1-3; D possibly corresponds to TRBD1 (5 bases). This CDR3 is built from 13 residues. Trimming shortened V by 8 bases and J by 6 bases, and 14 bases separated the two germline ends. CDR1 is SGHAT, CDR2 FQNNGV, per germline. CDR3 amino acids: CASGRGSENTIYF. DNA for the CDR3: TGTGCCAGCGGTAGGGGCTCGGAAAACACCATATATTTT.

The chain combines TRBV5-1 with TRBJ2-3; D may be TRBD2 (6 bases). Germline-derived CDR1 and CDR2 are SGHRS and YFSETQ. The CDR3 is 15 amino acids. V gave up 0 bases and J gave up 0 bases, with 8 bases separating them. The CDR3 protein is CASSLVAGSTDTQYF. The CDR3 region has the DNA TGCGCCAGCAGCTTGGTGGCGGGAAGCACAGATACGCAGTATTTT.

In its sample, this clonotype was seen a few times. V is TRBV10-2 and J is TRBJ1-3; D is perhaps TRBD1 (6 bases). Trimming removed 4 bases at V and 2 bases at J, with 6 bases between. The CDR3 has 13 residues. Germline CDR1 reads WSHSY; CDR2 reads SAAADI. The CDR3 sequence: CASSGQAGNTIYF. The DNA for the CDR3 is TGCGCCAGCAGTGGACAGGCTGGAAACACCATATATTTT.

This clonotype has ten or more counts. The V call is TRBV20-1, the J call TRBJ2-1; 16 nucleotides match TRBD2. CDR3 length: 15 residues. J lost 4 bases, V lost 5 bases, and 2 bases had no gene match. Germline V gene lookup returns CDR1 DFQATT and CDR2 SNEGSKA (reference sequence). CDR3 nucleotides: TGCAGTGCTTCGGGACTAGCGGGGGGGTACAATGAGCAGTTCTTC. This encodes CSASGLAGGYNEQFF.

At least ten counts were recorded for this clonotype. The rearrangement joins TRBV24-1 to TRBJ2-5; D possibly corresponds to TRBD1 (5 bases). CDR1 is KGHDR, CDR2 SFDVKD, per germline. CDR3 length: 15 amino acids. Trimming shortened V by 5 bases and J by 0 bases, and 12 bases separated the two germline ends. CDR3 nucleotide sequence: TGTGCCACCAGTGGTTCGGACAACTACCAAGAGACCCAGTACTTC. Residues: CATSGSDNYQETQYF.

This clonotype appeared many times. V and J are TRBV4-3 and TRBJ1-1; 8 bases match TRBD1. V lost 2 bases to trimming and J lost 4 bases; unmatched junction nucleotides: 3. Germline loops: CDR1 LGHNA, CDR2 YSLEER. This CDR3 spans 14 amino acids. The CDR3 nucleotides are TGCGCCAGCAGCCAAACCACAGGGGGCACTGAAGCTTTCTTT. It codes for CASSQTTGGTEAFF.